This T cell receptor beta chain was sequenced for a study of cytomegalovirus exposure and HLA in healthy donors. General study results and limits: Accounts indicate the classifier identified cytomegalovirus status with strong specificity and sensitivity.

Turning to this clone: Antigen unknown.

The PCR had 60 Vbeta and 13 Jbeta primers. Clones were sequenced by immunoSEQ multiplex PCR, and TCRdb holds only the in-frame ones, with some missing. This table holds fewer than 200,000 clones, approximately 80% found once. This TCR derives from a woman aged 50 to 60 in good health and CMV-seronegative. Sequencing input: PBMCs.

In DNA form, the CDR3 reads TGTGCCAGCAGTTTAAGACAGGGAAACACCATATATTTT. Residues: CASSLRQGNTIYF. The chain links TRBV28 to TRBJ1-3; weak D call: TRBD1 (5 bases). V dropped 2 bases and J dropped 4 bases, with 6 bases sitting between them. The germline V gene encodes CDR1 MDHEN and CDR2 SYDVKM. The CDR3 is 13 amino acids.